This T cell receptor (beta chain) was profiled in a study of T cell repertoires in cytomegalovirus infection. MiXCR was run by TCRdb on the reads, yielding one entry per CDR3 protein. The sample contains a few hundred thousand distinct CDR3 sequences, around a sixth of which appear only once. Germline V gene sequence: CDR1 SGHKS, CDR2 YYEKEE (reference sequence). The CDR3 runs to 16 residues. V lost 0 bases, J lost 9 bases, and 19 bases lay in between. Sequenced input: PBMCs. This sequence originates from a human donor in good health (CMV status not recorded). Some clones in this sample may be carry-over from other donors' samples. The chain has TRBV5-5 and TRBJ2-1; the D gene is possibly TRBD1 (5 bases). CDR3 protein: CASSLVQGTDWGEQFF. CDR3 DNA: TGTGCCAGCAGCTTGGTGCAGGGTACAGATTGGGGTGAGCAGTTCTTC.